In its sample, the clone carrying this T cell receptor (beta chain) was seen once. The CDR3 consists of 14 residues. Germline lookup yields CDR1 MGHRA and CDR2 YSYEKL. Trimming removed 1 base at V and 2 bases at J, with 7 bases between. Sequencing used immunoSEQ multiplex PCR; TCRdb keeps in-frame clones, though not all of them. The sample includes about 69,000 clones, approximately 90% seen only once; the top ten take about 0.3%. The data originate from a study of OX40 agonist ivuxolimab in advanced cancers. Turning to the study itself: Dose-escalation patients' cancers were hepatocellular carcinoma, melanoma, renal cell or head and neck cancer. From 23 to 79 years was the age range, with a mean of around 56 years, and 65% to 90% were male.

The chain combines TRBV4-1 with TRBJ2-3; D call uncertain. The sequence came from an adult with an advanced solid tumor such as melanoma, head and neck, liver or kidney cancer. Source: CD4+ or CD8+ T cells sorted from blood, taken in a trial of the OX40 agonist ivuxolimab. The CDR3 protein is CASSQGADTDTQYF. As DNA, the CDR3 is TGCGCCAGCAGCCAAGGGGCGGACACAGATACGCAGTATTTT.